The 29 T cell receptor beta chains below were found in one sample sequenced in a study of cytotoxic CD8 clonotypes in ibrutinib-treated CLL. Some clones are missing from TCRdb's copy, which holds only in-frame ones; the method was immunoSEQ multiplex PCR. The sample consists of about 28,000 clones, around 57% of them appearing once. The sample was PBMCs, taken before ibrutinib treatment. The receptors were sampled from a human donor with chronic lymphocytic leukemia.

This clone is large by share. The sample contains more than one DNA sequence encoding this CDR3. This sequence joins TRBV20-1 and TRBJ2-7; no clear D gene. V shed 3 bases and J shed 3 bases, with 3 bases lying between them. The germline gives CDR1 DFQATT, CDR2 SNEGSKA (reference sequence). The CDR3 is 10 amino acids. CDR3 sequence reads: CSARSYEQYF. The CDR3, as DNA: TGCAGTGCTAGGAGCTACGAGCAGTACTTC.

The V and J genes are TRBV5-1 and TRBJ2-4; 9 bases match TRBD1. The germline gives CDR1 SGHRS, CDR2 YFSETQ. V shed 4 bases and J 12 bases; nucleotides not matched to a gene: 14. The CDR3 contains 15 residues. The CDR3, as DNA: TGCGCCAGCAGCCCGGGGACAGGGAACCCCCTAACTCAGTACTTC. Amino acid sequence: CASSPGTGNPLTQYF.

This clone showed up just once. The chain links TRBV5-1 to TRBJ1-1, with D hard to call. Germline assignment: CDR1 SGHRS and CDR2 YFSETQ. Trimming pared 0 bases from V and 1 base from J, leaving 7 bases between. This CDR3 has 14 residues. The CDR3 loop is CASSLVRKNTEAFF. For the CDR3, the DNA is TGCGCCAGCAGCTTGGTCCGGAAGAACACTGAAGCTTTCTTT.

This clone was seen a few times. This chain connects TRBV7-9 to TRBJ2-5; D gene ambiguous. This CDR3 spans 12 amino acids. Germline CDR1 reads SEHNR; CDR2 reads FQNEAQ (reference sequence). Between the trimmed V and J ends, which lost 3 bases and 4 bases, there was a span of 6 bases. CDR3 sequence reads: CASSFASETQYF. In nucleotides, the CDR3 is TGTGCCAGCAGCTTTGCCTCAGAGACCCAGTACTTC.

DNA of the CDR3: TGTGCCAGCAGACGTCCAGGGGGCACCTACGAGCAGTACTTC. Protein sequence: CASRRPGGTYEQYF. The rearrangement uses TRBV5-4 and TRBJ2-7; TRBD1 aligns across 8 bases. The CDR3 is made up of 14 amino acids. Germline CDR1 reads SGHNT; CDR2 reads YYREEE (reference sequence). J lost 2 bases, V lost 5 bases, and 6 bases had no gene match.

Only one count was recorded for this clone. The gene calls are TRBV7-6 and TRBJ2-3, with D uncertain. Trimming cost V 5 bases and J 1 base, with 16 bases left between them. Per germline, CDR1 SGHVS and CDR2 FNYEAQ. The CDR3 covers 16 residues. The CDR3 DNA is TGTGCCAGCAGCCCCTTAACCCTGTTGGGCACAGATACGCAGTATTTT. Residues: CASSPLTLLGTDTQYF. Using reference TRBV7-6 and TRBJ2-3 for the parts outside the CDR3, the full variable domain is GAGVSQSPRYKVTKRGQDVALRCDPISGHVSLYWYRQALGQGPEFLTYFNYEAQQDKSGLPNDRFSAERPEGSISTLTIQRTEQRDSAMYRCASSPLTLLGTDTQYFGPGTRLTVL.

This clone was found a few times. J is TRBJ1-5 and V is TRBV28; the D gene is possibly TRBD1 (5 bases). Germline V gives CDR1 MDHEN, CDR2 SYDVKM. The germline V and J ends were trimmed by 10 bases and 6 bases, with 25 bases remaining between them. The CDR3 totals 16 residues. This CDR3 reads CAIRAGLAGKGQPQHF. CDR3 sequence (DNA): TGTGCCATCCGGGCGGGACTAGCGGGGAAGGGTCAGCCCCAGCATTTT.

J is TRBJ2-2 and V is TRBV10-1; TRBD2 might be the D (6 bases). CDR1 and CDR2 from the germline V gene are WNHNN and SYGVQD (reference sequence). The CDR3 is 14 residues long. V gave up 8 bases and J gave up 3 bases, with 13 bases separating them. This CDR3 is CASRDSLDTGELFF. The CDR3 bases are TGCGCCAGCCGGGACTCCCTCGACACCGGGGAGCTGTTTTTT.

V usage is TRBV5-1 and J usage is TRBJ1-2, with D possibly being TRBD1 (5 bases). The V gene lost 7 bases and the J gene lost 1 base, with 14 bases spanning the gap. The CDR3 has 14 amino acids. CDR1 and CDR2 from the germline V gene are SGHRS and YFSETQ. The CDR3 coding sequence is TGCGCCAGCTCGCGGGGGGACGATAACTATGGCTACACCTTC. Translating gives CASSRGDDNYGYTF. The variable domain in full, with the rest retrieved from reference TRBV5-1 and TRBJ1-2, is KAGVTQTPRYLIKTRGQQVTLSCSPISGHRSVSWYQQTPGQGLQFLFEYFSETQRNKGNFPGRFSGRQFSNSRSEMNVSTLELGDSALYLCASSRGDDNYGYTFGSGTRLTVV.

The rearrangement joins TRBV11-3 to TRBJ2-7; no firm D call. CDR3 size: 15 residues. V lost 1 base and J lost 0, with 10 bases in between. CDR1 is SGHNT, CDR2 YENEEA, per germline. The CDR3 region is CASSLGPSSSYEQYF. Here the CDR3 DNA reads TGTGCCAGCAGCTTAGGACCGTCCAGCTCCTACGAGCAGTACTTC. The full variable domain, rest sourced from reference TRBV11-3 and TRBJ2-7, is EAGVVQSPRYKIIEKKQPVAFWCNPISGHNTLYWYLQNLGQGPELLIRYENEEAVDDSQLPKDRFSAERLKGVDSTLKIQPAELGDSAVYLCASSLGPSSSYEQYFGPGTRLTVT.

V gene TRBV6-6 combines with J gene TRBJ2-2; D remains unclear. Germline V gene lookup returns CDR1 MNHNY and CDR2 SVGAGI (reference sequence). This CDR3 spans 14 amino acids. Trimming stripped 6 bases from V and 4 bases from J, with 12 bases between. CDR3 bases: TGTGCCAGCAGCCCTCACGTGGGCACCGGGGAGCTGTTTTTT. Translation gives CASSPHVGTGELFF.

The chain joins TRBV2 to TRBJ2-2, with D tentatively TRBD2 (5 bases). This CDR3 is 13 amino acids long. CDR1 is SNHLY and CDR2 is FYNNEI in the germline V gene. Trimming stripped 6 bases from V and 1 base from J, with 6 bases between. CDR3 residues: CASRAVNTGELFF. CDR3 coding DNA: TGTGCCAGCAGAGCGGTGAACACCGGGGAGCTGTTTTTT.

V gene TRBV27 combines with J gene TRBJ2-2; 7 bases are shared with TRBD1. This CDR3 comprises 16 residues. Germline CDR1 is MNHEY and CDR2 is SMNVEV (reference sequence). Losses at the gene ends were 5 bases for V and 0 bases for J; bases not matched to a gene: 6. This chain's CDR3 is CASSPLTGPNTGELFF. For the CDR3, the DNA is TGTGCCAGCAGTCCGTTGACAGGGCCGAACACCGGGGAGCTGTTTTTT.

The chain uses TRBV10-1 and TRBJ2-2; D uncertain. From germline, CDR1 is WNHNN and CDR2 SYGVQD (reference sequence). The CDR3 is 13 amino acids. The CDR3 here is CASALANTGELFF. For the CDR3, the DNA is TGCGCGAGCGCCCTCGCGAACACCGGGGAGCTGTTTTTT.

This clone has more than one count but fewer than ten. The chain joins TRBV2 to TRBJ1-5; 8 bases line up with TRBD1. With 10 bases clipped from V and 0 bases from J, the junction kept 8 bases outside the gene matches. Germline loops: CDR1 SNHLY, CDR2 FYNNEI. The CDR3 has 15 amino acids. CDR3 bases: TGTGCCACGGCTGGGACAGGCGATAGCAATCAGCCCCAGCATTTT. This codes for CATAGTGDSNQPQHF. The full variable domain, its missing parts supplied by reference TRBV2 and TRBJ1-5, is EPEVTQTPSHQVTQMGQEVILRCVPISNHLYFYWYRQILGQKVEFLVSFYNNEISEKSEIFDDQFSVERPDGSNFTLKIRSTKLEDSAMYFCATAGTGDSNQPQHFGDGTRLSIL.

The table lists this clone with a few counts. V and J are TRBV19 and TRBJ2-7; tentative D call: TRBD2 (6 bases). V was pared by 5 bases and J by 3 bases, with 11 bases between. This CDR3 has 13 residues. The germline V gene encodes CDR1 LNHDA and CDR2 SQIVND (reference sequence). The CDR3 loop reads CASSAGIVYEQYF. CDR3 bases: TGTGCCAGTAGTGCGGGGATAGTCTACGAGCAGTACTTC. The variable domain in full, completed from reference TRBV19 and TRBJ2-7, reads DGGITQSPKYLFRKEGQNVTLSCEQNLNHDAMYWYRQDPGQGLRLIYYSQIVNDFQKGDIAEGYSVSREKKESFPLTVTSAQKNPTAFYLCASSAGIVYEQYFGPGTRLTVT.

The V and J genes are TRBV13 and TRBJ2-5; D might be TRBD1 (6 bases). The germline V gene has CDR1 PRHDT and CDR2 FYEKMQ (reference sequence). Trimming removed 0 bases at V and 6 bases at J, with 11 bases between. The CDR3 has 14 amino acids. The CDR3 DNA follows: TGTGCCAGCAGCTTAGGACAGGGTTGGAAGACCCAGTACTTC. It specifies CASSLGQGWKTQYF.

This chain links TRBV4-2 with TRBJ2-7; TRBD1 agrees at 10 bases. The CDR3 contains 17 residues. Germline lookup yields CDR1 LGHNA and CDR2 YNFKEQ. Trimming took 1 base from V and 6 from J; bases not matched to a gene: 12. CDR3 region: CASSQATAGQGRSEQYF. The CDR3 DNA sequence: TGTGCCAGCAGCCAAGCAACCGCGGGACAGGGGAGGAGCGAGCAGTACTTC.

This chain links TRBV10-1 with TRBJ2-7; D gene unclear. CDR3 length: 14 residues. Germline assignment: CDR1 WNHNN and CDR2 SYGVQD (reference sequence). The V end was cut by 3 bases, the J end by 6 bases, with 15 bases between. CDR3 residues: CASSDISGLGEQYF. The CDR3, as DNA: TGCGCCAGCAGTGACATTTCGGGCCTGGGCGAGCAGTACTTC.

The J gene is TRBJ2-2, the V gene TRBV28; D gene ambiguous. This CDR3 has 14 amino acids. Trimming removed 8 bases from V and 5 bases from J, with 15 bases in between. Germline V gene sequence: CDR1 MDHEN, CDR2 SYDVKM. This CDR3 is CASLGPGETGELFF. The CDR3, as DNA: TGTGCCAGCTTAGGCCCAGGCGAGACCGGGGAGCTGTTTTTT.

This clone showed up just a few times. The chain combines TRBV27 with TRBJ1-5, with a possible D match to TRBD1 (6 bases). The V gene lost 5 bases and the J gene lost 5 bases, with 13 bases spanning the gap. The CDR3 has 14 amino acids. Germline V CDR1 and CDR2: MNHEY, SMNVEV (reference sequence). In DNA, the CDR3 is TGTGCCAGCAGTACGGACAGAAGCTATCAGCCCCAGCATTTT. Its protein is CASSTDRSYQPQHF.

This clone has a single count. The rearrangement links TRBV18 to TRBJ2-1; TRBD1 matches 9 bases. J was trimmed by 0 bases and V by 0 bases; bases with no gene match: 0. The CDR3 consists of 16 residues. Germline CDR1 is KGHSH and CDR2 is LQKENI. The CDR3 reads CASSPPGQGSYNEQFF. The CDR3 DNA is TGTGCCAGCTCACCACCGGGACAGGGCTCCTACAATGAGCAGTTCTTC.

V and J are TRBV7-6 and TRBJ2-5; 12 bases are a match to TRBD1. Germline CDR1 SGHVS, CDR2 FNYEAQ. This CDR3 comprises 15 residues. J was trimmed by 8 bases and V by 4 bases; bases with no gene match: 8. CDR3 sequence: CASSSSGTGGDTQYF. The CDR3 coding sequence is TGTGCCAGCAGCTCATCCGGGACAGGGGGCGATACCCAGTACTTC.

The rearrangement links TRBV5-1 to TRBJ2-5; D not certain. Germline V gene data show CDR1 as SGHRS and CDR2 as YFSETQ. Deletions cut 4 bases from V and 1 base from J, with 8 bases between. The CDR3 sequence is 13 residues long. The CDR3 region has the DNA TGCGCCAGCAGCCGGACCCCCCAAGAGACCCAGTACTTC. Residues: CASSRTPQETQYF.

This clone was seen a handful of times. The rearrangement uses TRBV7-2 and TRBJ2-3; D possibly matches TRBD1 or TRBD2 (5 bases each). Deletions cut 5 bases from V and 0 bases from J, with 18 bases between. CDR1 and CDR2 (germline): SGHTA, FQGNSA. This CDR3 is built from 17 residues. The CDR3, as DNA: TGTGCCAGCAGCCCCCTCGGGGCGGTCTCTAGCACAGATACGCAGTATTTT. It encodes CASSPLGAVSSTDTQYF.

J is TRBJ2-7 and V is TRBV7-6; no firm D call. The CDR3 covers 15 residues. CDR1 and CDR2 (germline): SGHVS, FNYEAQ. Trimming pared 5 bases from V and 5 bases from J, leaving 19 bases between. In nucleotides, the CDR3 is TGTGCCAGCAGCGCAACCGGCCAGGCATTAGACGAGCAGTACTTC. Its translation is CASSATGQALDEQYF.

V usage is TRBV6-5 and J usage is TRBJ2-7; TRBD2 matches 10 bases. The junction had 7 bases not matched to a gene; V was cut back by 7 bases and J by 1 base. This CDR3 comprises 15 residues. Germline CDR1 is MNHEY and CDR2 is SVGAGI. As DNA, the CDR3 is TGTGCCAGCAACCCGATAGCGGGAGGATCCTACGAGCAGTACTTC. Translating it yields CASNPIAGGSYEQYF.

This chain links TRBV5-1 with TRBJ2-6; TRBD2 matches 16 bases. With V trimmed by 4 bases and J by 4 bases, 5 bases remained unmatched. Germline-derived CDR1 and CDR2 are SGHRS and YFSETQ. The CDR3 is 18 residues long. The CDR3 loop is CASSPGLAGGAGANVLTF. The CDR3 DNA follows: TGCGCCAGCAGCCCGGGACTAGCGGGAGGGGCCGGGGCCAACGTCCTGACTTTC.

The V and J genes are TRBV9 and TRBJ2-3; 9 bases fit TRBD1. In germline, CDR1 is SGDLS, CDR2 YYNGEE. This CDR3 spans 17 amino acids. Trimming cost V 1 base and J 2 bases; bases outside gene matches: 8. CDR3 amino acids: CASSVMGQGVLTDTQYF. The DNA for the CDR3 is TGTGCCAGCAGCGTAATGGGACAGGGTGTGCTCACAGATACGCAGTATTTT. The full variable domain, completed using reference TRBV9 and TRBJ2-3, is DSGVTQTPKHLITATGQRVTLRCSPRSGDLSVYWYQQSLDQGLQFLIQYYNGEERAKGNILERFSAQQFPDLHSELNLSSLELGDSALYFCASSVMGQGVLTDTQYFGPGTRLTVL.